This paragraph reports one T cell receptor beta chain. The antigen remains unidentified. The data were taken from a study of cytomegalovirus exposure and HLA in healthy donors. It was with 60 Vbeta and 13 Jbeta primers that the PCR ran. Sequenced by immunoSEQ multiplex PCR; TCRdb stores in-frame clones only, minus some. Of 200,000 to 250,000 clones in the sample, 70% to 80% were seen once. Trimming removed 5 bases from V and 10 bases from J; junction bases left unmatched: 7. This CDR3 has 12 residues. CDR1 is WSHSY, CDR2 SAAADI, per germline. Whole-study findings and limits: Immune exposure information comprised only CMV serostatus.

Sequencing was done on a sample of PBMCs. The sequence was collected from a woman younger than 45 in good health and CMV-seronegative. The chain couples TRBV10-2 to TRBJ1-1, with 7 bases identical to TRBD1. CDR3 nucleotides: TGCGCCAGCAGTCCACCACAGGGGTCAGCTTTCTTT. It encodes CASSPPQGSAFF.